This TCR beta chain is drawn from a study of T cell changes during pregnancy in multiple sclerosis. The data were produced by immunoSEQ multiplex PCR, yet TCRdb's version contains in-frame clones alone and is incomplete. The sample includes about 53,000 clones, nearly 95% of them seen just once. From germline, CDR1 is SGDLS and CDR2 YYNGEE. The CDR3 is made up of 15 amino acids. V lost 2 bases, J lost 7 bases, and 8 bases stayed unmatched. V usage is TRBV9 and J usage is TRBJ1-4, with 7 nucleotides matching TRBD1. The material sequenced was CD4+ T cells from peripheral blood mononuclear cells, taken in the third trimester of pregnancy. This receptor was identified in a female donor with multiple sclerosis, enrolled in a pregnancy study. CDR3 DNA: TGTGCCAGCAGCGTGAGGCCAGGGGGAGGTGAAAAACTGTTTTTT. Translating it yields CASSVRPGGGEKLFF.